This passage covers 18 T cell receptor beta chains from one sample sequenced in a study of CD8 T cells in Susac syndrome. The authors reverse transcribed about 0.5 to 1 ug RNA with random hexamers. A single record per CDR3 protein comes from TCRdb applying MiXCR to the immunoSEQ multiplex PCR reads. The sample lists fewer than 60,000 distinct CDR3 sequences; approximately 95% were seen once. Material for sequencing was CD8+ T cells from PBMCs. The receptors come from a human donor with Susac syndrome.

This clonotype was seen only once. The chain uses TRBV15 and TRBJ2-3, with TRBD2 identical over 12 bases. V gave up 3 bases and J gave up 2 bases; unmatched junction bases: 3. Germline V gives CDR1 LNHNV, CDR2 YYDKDF (reference sequence). There are 16 residues in the CDR3. In DNA, the CDR3 is TGTGCCACCAGCAGCCGACTAGCGGGGGACACAGATACGCAGTATTTT. Protein: CATSSRLAGDTDTQYF.

The chain has TRBV9 and TRBJ2-1; 7 bases map to TRBD1. This CDR3 has 19 amino acids. Germline values: CDR1 SGDLS, CDR2 YYNGEE. The trim removed 3 bases at V and 0 bases at J, leaving 15 bases unmatched. CDR3 sequence reads: CASSGDREAGTSSYNEQFF. The CDR3 DNA follows: TGTGCCAGCAGCGGAGACAGGGAAGCCGGGACCAGCTCCTACAATGAGCAGTTCTTC.

Here the CDR3 reads CAWSARQGLGYEQYF. The CDR3 DNA reads as TGTGCCTGGAGTGCCCGACAGGGGCTCGGCTACGAGCAGTACTTC. The genes are TRBV30 and TRBJ2-7, with 8 bases that match TRBD1. CDR3 length: 15 amino acids. From germline, CDR1 is GTSNPN and CDR2 SVGIG (reference sequence). J was trimmed by 3 bases and V by 1 base; bases with no gene match: 8.

The V and J genes are TRBV13 and TRBJ1-1; D gene uncertain. Germline CDR1 and CDR2: PRHDT and FYEKMQ (reference sequence). Trimming took 6 bases from V and 5 from J, leaving 13 bases between them. The CDR3 runs 13 residues. The CDR3 protein is CASSQVGMTEAFF. Written as DNA, the CDR3 is TGTGCCAGCAGTCAGGTGGGGATGACTGAAGCTTTCTTT.

CDR3 amino acids: CASSLTNTGELFF. For the CDR3, the DNA is TGTGCCAGCAGCTTAACCAACACCGGGGAGCTGTTTTTT. The chain is built from TRBV7-3 and TRBJ2-2; no definite D call. Germline CDR1 is SGHTA and CDR2 is FQGTGA. CDR3 length: 13 amino acids. V lost 0 bases and J lost 2, with 1 base in between.

The chain has TRBV9 and TRBJ2-3; D not certain. Germline-derived CDR1 and CDR2 are SGDLS and YYNGEE. V lost 0 bases and J 6 bases, leaving 11 bases between the germline ends. This CDR3 spans 14 amino acids. The CDR3 DNA reads as TGTGCCAGCAGCGTAGGAGGTTATGGGGATACGCAGTATTTT. Its translation is CASSVGGYGDTQYF.

CDR3 in DNA: TGTGCCAGCAGCGACGGGGGGGGGCAACCCCAGCATTTT. Protein sequence: CASSDGGGQPQHF. The rearrangement links TRBV9 to TRBJ1-5, with D maybe TRBD1 (6 bases). CDR1 is SGDLS and CDR2 is YYNGEE in the germline V gene. The CDR3 length is 13 residues. V was clipped by 3 bases and J by 10 bases, with 14 bases between them. Supplemented by reference TRBV9 and TRBJ1-5, the full variable domain reads DSGVTQTPKHLITATGQRVTLRCSPRSGDLSVYWYQQSLDQGLQFLIQYYNGEERAKGNILERFSAQQFPDLHSELNLSSLELGDSALYFCASSDGGGQPQHFGDGTRLSIL.

The J gene is TRBJ2-5, the V gene TRBV13; D is perhaps TRBD2 (6 bases). This CDR3 has 16 residues. The V gene's germline CDR1 is PRHDT and CDR2 FYEKMQ (reference sequence). V was pared by 5 bases and J by 3 bases, with 19 bases between. As DNA, the CDR3 is TGTGCCAGCAGCCCCGGACACTCCCCGGGGGAAGAGACCCAGTACTTC. As protein: CASSPGHSPGEETQYF.

The V and J genes are TRBV12-3 or TRBV12-4 and TRBJ1-2, with D tentatively TRBD1 (5 bases). The germline V and J ends were trimmed by 6 bases and 4 bases, with 18 bases remaining between them. CDR3 length equals 15 residues. CDR3 sequence (DNA): TGTGCCAGCAGCGAACCGGGACGCAAAATCTATGGCTACACCTTC. Protein: CASSEPGRKIYGYTF.

This clonotype is a singleton in its sample. This chain uses TRBV12-3 or TRBV12-4 with TRBJ1-1, with 11 bases fitting TRBD1. The CDR3 has 16 amino acids. V trimming: 5 bases; J trimming: 6 bases; junction bases outside the gene matches: 11. Here the CDR3 DNA reads TGTGCCAGCAGTCAGGACAGGGGGCGATGGGATGCTGAAGCTTTCTTT. Its protein is CASSQDRGRWDAEAFF.

This chain links TRBV3-1 with TRBJ2-5; no definite D call. This CDR3 region has 15 residues. Trimming left V 0 bases short and J 2 bases short, with 10 bases between. Germline CDR1 and CDR2: LGHDT and YNNKEL (reference sequence). CDR3 nucleotide sequence: TGTGCCAGCAGCCAAGATCGTTGGGAACAAGAGACCCAGTACTTC. Translation: CASSQDRWEQETQYF.

The chain carries TRBV6-2 or TRBV6-3 and TRBJ1-1, with D tentatively TRBD1 (6 bases). With 6 bases removed from V and 9 bases from J, the gap between germline ends came to 17 bases. This CDR3 contains 13 residues. Germline V gives CDR1 MNHEY, CDR2 SVGEGT. The CDR3 loop is CASRDPQGIKAFF. As DNA, the CDR3 is TGTGCCAGCAGGGATCCACAGGGAATCAAAGCTTTCTTT.

The chain carries TRBV7-9 and TRBJ1-1, with 7 bases that match TRBD1. The V gene end was trimmed by 0 bases and the J gene end by 7 bases; junction bases not matched to a gene: 5. CDR3 length equals 14 residues. Germline CDR1 SEHNR, CDR2 FQNEAQ (reference sequence). In nucleotides, the CDR3 is TGTGCCAGCAGCTTAGCAGGGGGCGCGGGTGAAGCTTTCTTT. Its translation is CASSLAGGAGEAFF.

The chain recombines TRBV29-1 with TRBJ1-2; D is possibly TRBD1 (5 bases). Germline assignment: CDR1 SQVTM and CDR2 ANQGSEA. V lost 6 bases and J 6 bases, leaving 11 bases between the germline ends. The CDR3 length is 11 residues. The DNA of the CDR3 is TGCAGCGTCGACCTCAGGGATGGCTACACCTTC. Translation: CSVDLRDGYTF.

V and J are TRBV2 and TRBJ2-1; D perhaps matches TRBD2 (5 bases). With 9 bases removed from V and 10 bases from J, the gap between germline ends came to 22 bases. The CDR3 runs to 14 residues. Germline lookup yields CDR1 SNHLY and CDR2 FYNNEI. CDR3 DNA: TGTGCCAGTCTTGGGAGAACCCCCGGGTCGGAGCAGTTCTTC. Residues: CASLGRTPGSEQFF.

This chain uses TRBV6-5 with TRBJ1-2, with D unresolved. The CDR3 extends over 13 amino acids. V was cut by 2 bases and J by 4 bases, with 8 bases left in between. The germline V gene has CDR1 MNHEY and CDR2 SVGAGI. DNA for the CDR3: TGTGCCAGCAGTTACGAGGCGTCCTATGGCTACACCTTC. This codes for CASSYEASYGYTF.

V gene TRBV14 combines with J gene TRBJ2-1; tentatively, D is TRBD2 (6 bases). The CDR3 runs 18 residues. Between the trimmed V and J ends, which lost 0 bases and 9 bases, there was a span of 24 bases. CDR1 and CDR2 from the germline V gene are SGHDN and FVKESK. The CDR3: CASSQEGLGSSEVFEQFF. CDR3 nucleotides: TGTGCCAGCAGCCAAGAAGGGCTCGGGTCTAGCGAAGTGTTTGAGCAGTTCTTC.

The genes are TRBV13 and TRBJ1-6, with a possible D match to TRBD1 (5 bases). Germline values: CDR1 PRHDT, CDR2 FYEKMQ (reference sequence). The CDR3 length is 14 residues. V shed 3 bases and J shed 8 bases, with 11 bases lying between them. The CDR3 spells CASSFGTGDSPLHF. The CDR3 nucleotides are TGTGCCAGCAGCTTTGGGACGGGAGATTCACCCCTCCACTTT.